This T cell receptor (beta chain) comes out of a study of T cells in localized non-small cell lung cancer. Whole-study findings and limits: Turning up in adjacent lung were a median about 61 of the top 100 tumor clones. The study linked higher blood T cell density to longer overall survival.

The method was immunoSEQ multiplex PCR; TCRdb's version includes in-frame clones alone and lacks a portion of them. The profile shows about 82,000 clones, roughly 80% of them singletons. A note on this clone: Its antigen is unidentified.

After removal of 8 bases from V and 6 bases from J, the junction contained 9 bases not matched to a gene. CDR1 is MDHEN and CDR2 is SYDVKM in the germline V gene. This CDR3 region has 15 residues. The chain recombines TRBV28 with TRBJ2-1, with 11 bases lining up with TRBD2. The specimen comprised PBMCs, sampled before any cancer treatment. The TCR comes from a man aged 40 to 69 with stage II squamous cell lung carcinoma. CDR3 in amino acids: CASLTGTSGVNEQFF. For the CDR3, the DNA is TGTGCCAGCTTAACCGGGACTAGCGGAGTCAATGAGCAGTTCTTC.